These 21 T cell receptor beta chains share one sample of origin, sequenced in a study of blood T cell repertoires in COVID-19. The repertoire was sequenced with immunoSEQ multiplex PCR; TCRdb's copy has only in-frame clones and lacks some. The sample lists over 90,000 clones; just over 85% were seen once. Sequencing was done on a sample of peripheral blood. The receptor set was obtained from a woman aged 55-70 years in a cohort sampled during active or convalescent COVID-19.

The chain carries TRBV7-9 and TRBJ1-1; the D gene is possibly TRBD1 (5 bases). CDR1 and CDR2 from the germline V gene are SEHNR and FQNEAQ (reference sequence). The germline V and J ends were trimmed by 5 bases and 0 bases, with 16 bases remaining between them. This CDR3 has 16 residues. In DNA form, the CDR3 reads TGTGCCAGCAGCGGAACGTTGGGGCGCTTGAACACTGAAGCTTTCTTT. This translates into CASSGTLGRLNTEAFF.

The chain carries TRBV6-5 and TRBJ1-4; 7 bases are shared with TRBD1. This CDR3 is built from 13 residues. V was clipped by 6 bases and J by 5 bases; unmatched bases: 3. Germline V gene lookup returns CDR1 MNHEY and CDR2 SVGAGI. CDR3 residues: CASRGQSNEKLFF. CDR3 nucleotide sequence: TGTGCCAGCAGGGGACAGTCAAATGAAAAACTGTTTTTT.

The rearrangement links TRBV5-1 to TRBJ2-3; 7 bases agree with TRBD1. The CDR3 is 13 amino acids. From germline, CDR1 is SGHRS and CDR2 YFSETQ. V lost 5 bases, J lost 3 bases, and 3 bases stayed unmatched. In DNA, the CDR3 is TGCGCCAGCAGACCACAGGGGACAGATACGCAGTATTTT. The encoded protein is CASRPQGTDTQYF.

This clone occurred once. The chain has TRBV7-9 and TRBJ1-3; D may be TRBD1 (6 bases). This CDR3 has 14 amino acids. V dropped 5 bases and J dropped 1 base, with 9 bases sitting between them. Germline CDR1 is SEHNR and CDR2 is FQNEAQ (reference sequence). In DNA form, the CDR3 reads TGTGCCAGCAGCCTACAGGGTTCTGGAAACACCATATATTTT. Its translation is CASSLQGSGNTIYF. Together with reference TRBV7-9 and TRBJ1-3, the CDR3 gives the full variable domain: DTGVSQNPRHKITKRGQNVTFRCDPISEHNRLYWYRQTLGQGPEFLTYFQNEAQLEKSRLLSDRFSAERPKGSFSTLEIQRTEQGDSAMYLCASSLQGSGNTIYFGEGSWLTVV.

The chain links TRBV5-1 to TRBJ1-6; tentatively, D is TRBD1 (6 bases). The CDR3 consists of 16 residues. Germline-derived CDR1 and CDR2 are SGHRS and YFSETQ. Between the trimmed V and J ends, which lost 2 bases and 9 bases, there was a span of 18 bases. CDR3: CASSFDSGGQASPLHF. DNA for the CDR3: TGCGCCAGCAGCTTCGATAGTGGGGGCCAAGCTTCACCCCTCCACTTT.

The V and J genes are TRBV18 and TRBJ2-2, with D perhaps TRBD1 (6 bases). The CDR3 is 15 residues long. Trimming removed 4 bases at V and 1 base at J, with 10 bases between. The germline V gene encodes CDR1 KGHSH and CDR2 LQKENI. The CDR3 coding sequence is TGTGCCAGCTCACTCACAGGGAAGAACACCGGGGAGCTGTTTTTT. It yields the protein CASSLTGKNTGELFF.

The genes are TRBV4-1 and TRBJ1-4; D is possibly TRBD1 (5 bases). CDR1 MGHRA and CDR2 YSYEKL come from the germline V gene. Trimming took 0 bases from V and 4 from J, leaving 12 bases between them. The CDR3 runs to 16 residues. The DNA for the CDR3 is TGCGCCAGCAGCCAAGATCTTCGGAGGGGTAATGAAAAACTGTTTTTT. Protein sequence: CASSQDLRRGNEKLFF.

The gene calls are TRBV27 and TRBJ1-1; 9 nucleotides align to TRBD1. Looked up from germline, CDR1 is MNHEY and CDR2 is SMNVEV (reference sequence). The V segment lost 3 bases and the J segment 4 bases; nucleotides outside the gene matches: 6. The length of the CDR3 is 15 residues. The CDR3 bases are TGTGCCAGCAGTTTGGGACAGGGTTTGCGCACTGAAGCTTTCTTT. It specifies CASSLGQGLRTEAFF.

This CDR3 is CASSHPRLGEGYGYTF. The CDR3 DNA reads TGTGCCAGCAGCCACCCTCGATTAGGGGAAGGCTATGGCTACACCTTC. The chain employs TRBV4-2 and TRBJ1-2, with D tentatively TRBD1 (5 bases). This CDR3 is 16 amino acids long. The germline V and J ends were trimmed by 3 bases and 4 bases, with 18 bases remaining between them. CDR1 is LGHNA, CDR2 YNFKEQ, per germline.

The rearrangement joins TRBV9 to TRBJ1-1; D is possibly TRBD1 (6 bases). Trimming removed 4 bases at V and 5 bases at J, with 15 bases between. Germline values: CDR1 SGDLS, CDR2 YYNGEE. The CDR3 totals 14 residues. The CDR3 DNA reads as TGTGCCAGCAGCCCAACGCAGGGGTGGACTGAAGCTTTCTTT. It codes for CASSPTQGWTEAFF.

This CDR3 is CASRPGTGGTEAFF. The CDR3 DNA follows: TGCGCCAGCAGGCCCGGGACAGGGGGCACTGAAGCTTTCTTT. The chain employs TRBV5-1 and TRBJ1-1; the match to TRBD1 covers 11 bases. Germline V gene data show CDR1 as SGHRS and CDR2 as YFSETQ. V was clipped by 5 bases and J by 4 bases; unmatched bases: 4. The CDR3 runs to 14 residues.

The chain recombines TRBV13 with TRBJ2-2; tentatively, D is TRBD2 (5 bases). The CDR3 runs 14 residues. Germline assignment: CDR1 PRHDT and CDR2 FYEKMQ (reference sequence). The ends were cut back, 7 bases at V and 0 bases at J, with 9 bases in the middle. The CDR3 sequence is CASKRETNTGELFF. The CDR3 region has the DNA TGTGCCAGCAAAAGGGAGACGAACACCGGGGAGCTGTTTTTT. The full variable domain, rest sourced from reference TRBV13 and TRBJ2-2, is AAGVIQSPRHLIKEKRETATLKCYPIPRHDTVYWYQQGPGQDPQFLISFYEKMQSDKGSIPDRFSAQQFSDYHSELNMSSLELGDSALYFCASKRETNTGELFFGEGSRLTVL.

V is TRBV2 and J is TRBJ2-1, with TRBD2 matching over 9 bases. V shed 4 bases and J 0 bases; nucleotides not matched to a gene: 4. CDR1 is SNHLY and CDR2 is FYNNEI in the germline V gene. The CDR3 consists of 16 residues. Here the CDR3 DNA reads TGTGCCAGCAGTGCGTGGCGGGGGGGCTCCTACAATGAGCAGTTCTTC. As protein: CASSAWRGGSYNEQFF.

This clone was observed a single time. J is TRBJ2-2 and V is TRBV6-5, with D perhaps TRBD2 (6 bases). From germline, CDR1 is MNHEY and CDR2 SVGAGI. The CDR3 is 16 residues long. The V end lost 0 bases, the J end lost 6 bases, and 14 bases lay between the germline ends. The CDR3 DNA follows: TGTGCCAGCAGTTACTCCCTAGCGAGTTTCGCCGGGGAGCTGTTTTTT. Translated: CASSYSLASFAGELFF.

V is TRBV7-2 and J is TRBJ1-1, with D possibly being TRBD1 (5 bases). The germline V and J ends were trimmed by 4 bases and 1 base, with 10 bases remaining between them. The germline gives CDR1 SGHTA, CDR2 FQGNSA. The CDR3 length is 14 residues. The CDR3 protein is CASSSRRGNTEAFF. For the CDR3, the DNA is TGTGCCAGCAGCTCCCGGAGGGGGAACACTGAAGCTTTCTTT.

The chain couples TRBV3-1 (or the pseudogene TRBV3-2) to TRBJ2-2, with 13 bases fitting TRBD2. V was pared by 8 bases and J by 1 base, with 10 bases of the junction left unmatched. Per germline, CDR1 LGHDT and CDR2 YNNKEL (reference sequence). The length of the CDR3 is 18 residues. This CDR3 is CASFPTGLAGKNTGELFF. The DNA of the CDR3 is TGTGCCAGCTTCCCTACGGGACTAGCGGGGAAGAACACCGGGGAGCTGTTTTTT.

The genes are TRBV3-1 (or the pseudogene TRBV3-2) and TRBJ2-7, with 8 bases that match TRBD2. V was pared by 1 base and J by 4 bases, with 6 bases of the junction left unmatched. This CDR3 has 15 residues. Per germline, CDR1 LGHDT and CDR2 YNNKEL (reference sequence). CDR3 in DNA: TGTGCCAGCAGCCAAGGGGCGGGGGGATGGTACGAGCAGTACTTC. The encoded protein is CASSQGAGGWYEQYF.

The chain has TRBV10-3 and TRBJ1-5; no reliable D call. V gave up 2 bases and J gave up 0 bases, with 8 bases separating them. This CDR3 comprises 15 residues. Germline V gives CDR1 ENHRY, CDR2 SYGVKD. As DNA, the CDR3 is TGTGCCATCAGTGAGGGGCTGGGTAGCAATCAGCCCCAGCATTTT. It is translated as CAISEGLGSNQPQHF.

The V gene is TRBV9, the J gene TRBJ2-3, with 7 bases matching TRBD2. CDR1 SGDLS and CDR2 YYNGEE come from the germline V gene. V was pared by 4 bases and J by 0 bases, with 8 bases of the junction left unmatched. This CDR3 comprises 16 residues. The CDR3 DNA is TGTGCCAGCAGCCCGCCCGGGGGACTAAGCACAGATACGCAGTATTTT. Translation: CASSPPGGLSTDTQYF. The entire variable domain, with the rest obtained from reference TRBV9 and TRBJ2-3, is as follows: DSGVTQTPKHLITATGQRVTLRCSPRSGDLSVYWYQQSLDQGLQFLIQYYNGEERAKGNILERFSAQQFPDLHSELNLSSLELGDSALYFCASSPPGGLSTDTQYFGPGTRLTVL.

The chain employs TRBV5-1 and TRBJ1-5; D ambiguous. Germline values: CDR1 SGHRS, CDR2 YFSETQ. V lost 0 bases, J lost 5 bases, and 15 bases lay in between. The CDR3 length is 16 residues. As DNA, the CDR3 is TGCGCCAGCAGCTTGGGAGTAACGGGCGGGGATCAGCCCCAGCATTTT. Its protein product is CASSLGVTGGDQPQHF.

The rearrangement links TRBV7-9 to TRBJ1-2; D might be TRBD1 (6 bases). V lost 1 base and J 8 bases, leaving 11 bases between the germline ends. The CDR3 sequence is 13 residues long. Germline V gene sequence: CDR1 SEHNR, CDR2 FQNEAQ (reference sequence). CDR3 bases: TGTGCCAGCAGCTTAGATACAGGGCGAGGCTACACCTTC. Its translation: CASSLDTGRGYTF.